This TCR beta chain was obtained from a study of blood T cell repertoires in COVID-19. The study drew participants aged about 18 to 89 years from 24 US areas. CDR3 length: 21 amino acids. Germline V gives CDR1 SGHRS, CDR2 YFSETQ. Germline trimming cut 3 bases from V and 6 bases from J; bases unmatched to any gene: 26. TCRdb's table, derived via immunoSEQ multiplex PCR, lists solely in-frame clones and lacks some. Among approximately 250,000 clones, roughly 88% were seen once, and the ten largest hold approximately 1%. The specimen sequenced was PBMCs or T cells enriched from blood (not recorded which). The source is a woman aged 25 to 39 who had recovered from COVID-19. V and J are TRBV5-1 and TRBJ2-1; TRBD2 matches at 8 bases. The CDR3 loop is CASSSLVNPGGALTRRNEQFF. The DNA for the CDR3 is TGCGCCAGCAGCTCGCTAGTGAACCCGGGGGGGGCCCTAACCCGGCGCAATGAGCAGTTCTTC. The full variable domain, completed using reference TRBV5-1 and TRBJ2-1, is KAGVTQTPRYLIKTRGQQVTLSCSPISGHRSVSWYQQTPGQGLQFLFEYFSETQRNKGNFPGRFSGRQFSNSRSEMNVSTLELGDSALYLCASSSLVNPGGALTRRNEQFFGPGTRLTVL.